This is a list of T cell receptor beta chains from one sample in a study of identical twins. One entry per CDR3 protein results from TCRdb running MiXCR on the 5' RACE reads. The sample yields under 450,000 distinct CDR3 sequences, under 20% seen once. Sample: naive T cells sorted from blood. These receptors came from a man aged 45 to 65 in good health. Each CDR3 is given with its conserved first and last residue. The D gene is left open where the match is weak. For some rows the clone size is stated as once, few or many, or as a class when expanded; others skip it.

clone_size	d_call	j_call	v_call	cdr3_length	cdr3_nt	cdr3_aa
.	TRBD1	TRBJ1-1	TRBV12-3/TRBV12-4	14	TGTGCCAGCAGCCGACAGGGGCGGAACACTGAAGCTTTCTTT	CASSRQGRNTEAFF
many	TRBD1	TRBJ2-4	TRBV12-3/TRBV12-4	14	TGTGCCAGCAGTTTACCCGGACAGGGAAACATTCAGTACTTC	CASSLPGQGNIQYF
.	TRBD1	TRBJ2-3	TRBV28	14	TGTGGCGGACAGGGTCCAGCATCCACAGATACGCAGTATTTT	CGGQGPASTDTQYF
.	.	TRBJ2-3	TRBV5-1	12	TGCGCCAGCAGAGCAGCCTGGGGGCCGCAGTATTTT	CASRAAWGPQYF
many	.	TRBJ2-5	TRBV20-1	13	TGCAGTGCTAGAGCAGGACACCAAGAGACCCAGTACTTC	CSARAGHQETQYF
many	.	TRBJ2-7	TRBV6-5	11	TGTGCCAGCAGGACCACGACCGAGCAGTACTTC	CASRTTTEQYF
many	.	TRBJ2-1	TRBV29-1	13	TGCAGCGTTGAGGACCCACCCAACGATGAGCAGTTCTTC	CSVEDPPNDEQFF
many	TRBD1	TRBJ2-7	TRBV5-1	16	TGCGCCAGCAGCGGTGGGGGGACAGGGGATCCCTACGAGCAGTACTTC	CASSGGGTGDPYEQYF
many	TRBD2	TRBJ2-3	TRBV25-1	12	TGTGCCATGGGAGGGATCGGAGATACGCAGTATTTT	CAMGGIGDTQYF
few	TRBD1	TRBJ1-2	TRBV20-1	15	TGCAGTGCTAGGCCCTGGGACAGGGAGGCCTATGGCTACACCTTC	CSARPWDREAYGYTF
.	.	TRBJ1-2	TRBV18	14	TGTGCCAGCTCGGGTCAGAATTATAACTATGGCTACACCTTC	CASSGQNYNYGYTF
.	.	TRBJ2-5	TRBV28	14	TGTGCCAGCAGTTTCCCTAGCGTCAGAGAGACCCAGTACTTC	CASSFPSVRETQYF
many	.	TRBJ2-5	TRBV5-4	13	TGTGCCAGCAGCCCCCCCGACCAAGAGACCCAGTACTTC	CASSPPDQETQYF
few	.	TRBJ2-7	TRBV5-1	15	TGCGCCAGCAGCTTGGGCGACAGGAGGACCTACGAGCAGTACTTC	CASSLGDRRTYEQYF
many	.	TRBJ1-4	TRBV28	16	TGTGCCACCCCTAGGGGGATCCTAACAACTAATGAAAAACTGTTTTTT	CATPRGILTTNEKLFF
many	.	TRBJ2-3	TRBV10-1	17	TGCGCCAGCAGTGAGTCGCCGGGGGCCGTGGTAACAGATACGCAGTATTTT	CASSESPGAVVTDTQYF
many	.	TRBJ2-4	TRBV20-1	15	TGCAGTGCTAGGAGCGGCACGGGAGCCAAAAACATTCAGTACTTC	CSARSGTGAKNIQYF
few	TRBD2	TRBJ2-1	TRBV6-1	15	TGTGCCAGCAGACCCGGACTAGCGGGAAACAATGAGCAGTTCTTC	CASRPGLAGNNEQFF
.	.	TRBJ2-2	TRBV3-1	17	TGTGCCAGCAGCCCACTTCCGACAGTTCGATACACCGGGGAGCTGTTTTTT	CASSPLPTVRYTGELFF
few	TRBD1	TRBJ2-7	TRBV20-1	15	TGCAGTGCTAGAAACCCCAGGGACAGCTCCTACGAGCAGTACTTC	CSARNPRDSSYEQYF
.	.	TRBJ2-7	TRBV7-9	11	TGTGCCAGCAGCGTCCCTCACGAGCAGTACTTC	CASSVPHEQYF
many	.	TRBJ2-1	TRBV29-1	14	TGCAGCGTTGTCTCGCAGGGTGCTTACAATGAGCAGTTCTTC	CSVVSQGAYNEQFF
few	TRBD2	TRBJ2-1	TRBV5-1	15	TGCGCCAGCAGCTCGAGCGGGAGCGGTTTCAATGAGCAGTTCTTC	CASSSSGSGFNEQFF
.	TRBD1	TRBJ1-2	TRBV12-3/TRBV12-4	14	TGTGCCAGCAGCCGCACAGGGGCTGTGGTCGGCTACACCTTC	CASSRTGAVVGYTF
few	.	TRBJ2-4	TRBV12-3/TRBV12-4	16	TGTGCCAGCAGTTTAGCGATGGGGGCAGCCAAAAACATTCAGTACTTC	CASSLAMGAAKNIQYF
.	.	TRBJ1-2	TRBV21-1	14	.	CASSKVGQGNGYTF
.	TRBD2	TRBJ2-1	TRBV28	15	TGTGCCAGCAGCAGTCTAGCGGGAATAAACAATGAGCAGTTCTTC	CASSSLAGINNEQFF
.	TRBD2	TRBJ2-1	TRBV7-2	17	TGTGCCAGCAGCAAAGGAGGGGGACTAGCGGGGGTCGATGAGCAGTTCTTC	CASSKGGGLAGVDEQFF
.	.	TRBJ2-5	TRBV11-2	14	TGTGCCAGCAGCTTACCAGGGATGTTAGAGACCCAGTACTTC	CASSLPGMLETQYF
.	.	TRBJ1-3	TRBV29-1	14	TGCAGCGTTTGGGAAAGGGGGGCCGGAAACACCATATATTTT	CSVWERGAGNTIYF
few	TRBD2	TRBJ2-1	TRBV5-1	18	TGCGCCAGCAGCTCCCGGACTAGCGGGAGAGGTCCTGGGAATGAGCAGTTCTTC	CASSSRTSGRGPGNEQFF
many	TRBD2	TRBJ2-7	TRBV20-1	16	TGCAGTGCTAGAGATCCCGTACTAGCGGGAGCCAACGAGCAGTACTTC	CSARDPVLAGANEQYF
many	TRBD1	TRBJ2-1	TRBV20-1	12	TGCAGTGCTAAGCGGAAGGACAGGGAGCAGTTCTTC	CSAKRKDREQFF
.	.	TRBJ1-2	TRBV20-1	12	TGCAGTGCCCGCTCCGGGACCTATGGCTACACCTTC	CSARSGTYGYTF
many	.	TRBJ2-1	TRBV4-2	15	TGTGCCAGCAGCCACGCTTTATTAAAAGTCGCTGAGCAGTTCTTC	CASSHALLKVAEQFF
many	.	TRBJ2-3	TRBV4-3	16	TGCGCCAGCAGCCAACTAAGATCAGATAGGGCAGATACGCAGTATTTT	CASSQLRSDRADTQYF
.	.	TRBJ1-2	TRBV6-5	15	TGTGCCAGCAGTTACGTCCAGGCCCCCGGGCATGGCTACACCTTC	CASSYVQAPGHGYTF